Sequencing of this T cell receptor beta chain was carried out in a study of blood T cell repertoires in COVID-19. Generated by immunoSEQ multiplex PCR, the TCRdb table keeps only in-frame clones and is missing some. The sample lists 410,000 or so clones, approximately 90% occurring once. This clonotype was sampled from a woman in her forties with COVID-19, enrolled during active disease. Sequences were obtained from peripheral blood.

Here the CDR3 reads CSVEQQYYGYTF. The CDR3 nucleotides are TGCAGCGTTGAGCAACAGTACTATGGCTACACCTTC. V gene TRBV29-1 combines with J gene TRBJ1-2; no firm D call. Germline CDR1 SQVTM, CDR2 ANQGSEA. The CDR3 loop spans 12 amino acids. Trimming removed 3 bases at V and 3 bases at J, with 8 bases between.